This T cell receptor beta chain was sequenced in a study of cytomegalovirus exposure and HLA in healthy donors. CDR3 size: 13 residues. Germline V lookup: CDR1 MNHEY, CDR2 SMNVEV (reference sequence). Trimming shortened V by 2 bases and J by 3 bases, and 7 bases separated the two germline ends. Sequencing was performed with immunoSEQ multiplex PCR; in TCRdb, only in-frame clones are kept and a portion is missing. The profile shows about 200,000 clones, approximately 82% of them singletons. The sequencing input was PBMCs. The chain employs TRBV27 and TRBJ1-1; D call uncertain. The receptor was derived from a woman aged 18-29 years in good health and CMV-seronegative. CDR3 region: CASSLGRYTEAFF. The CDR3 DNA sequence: TGTGCCAGCAGTTTAGGTCGCTACACTGAAGCTTTCTTT.